A selection of T cell receptor beta chains follows, all from one sample in a study of beta chain features in type 1 diabetes. TCRdb's copy holds only in-frame clones and misses some; the assay was immunoSEQ multiplex PCR. The sample has 450,000 to 600,000 clones; about 29% are singletons. The sample was naive CD4+ T cells from blood. These receptor sequences come from a man younger than 35 in good health. Each CDR3 is given with its conserved first and last residue. A D gene is named only where the DNA matches it firmly. Size is stated for part of the rows, as once, few or many counts, or as a class when the clone is expanded.

NA	NA	TRBV28	TRBJ1-1	CASSSPGRGGEAFF	TGTGCCAGCAGTTCCCCCGGCCGGGGAGGTGAAGCTTTCTTT
NA	NA	TRBV2	TRBJ1-1	CASTEEAGPEAFF	TGTGCCAGCACGGAAGAGGCGGGCCCTGAAGCTTTCTTT
TRBD2	NA	TRBV30	TRBJ2-1	CAWSEGLASYNEQFF	TGTGCCTGGAGCGAAGGACTAGCGTCCTACAATGAGCAGTTCTTC
TRBD1	few	TRBV7-9	TRBJ2-1	CASNAAQGNNEQFF	TGTGCCAGCAACGCCGCACAGGGGAACAATGAGCAGTTCTTC
NA	few	TRBV15	TRBJ2-1	CATSRDAGGLTREQFF	TGTGCCACCAGCAGAGATGCTGGAGGCCTAACTCGTGAGCAGTTCTTC
TRBD1	NA	TRBV7-9	TRBJ2-3	CASSLPRDRGTDTQYF	TGTGCCAGCAGCTTACCCCGGGACAGGGGCACAGATACGCAGTATTTT
NA	NA	TRBV4-3	TRBJ1-2	CASSQDRGIYGYTF	TGCGCCAGCAGCCAAGATCGGGGAATCTATGGCTACACCTTC
TRBD1	NA	TRBV5-1	TRBJ2-5	CASSSGQGNQETQYF	TGCGCCAGCAGCTCAGGACAGGGAAACCAAGAGACCCAGTACTTC
NA	few	TRBV6-1	TRBJ2-3	CASSAWDGLNTQYF	TGTGCCAGCAGTGCTTGGGACGGGCTCAATACGCAGTATTTT
TRBD1	NA	TRBV9	TRBJ2-7	CASSVAGGAGDEQYF	TGTGCCAGCAGCGTAGCAGGGGGAGCTGGCGACGAGCAGTACTTC
NA	few	TRBV5-1	TRBJ2-2	CASSSQPDTGELFF	TGCGCCAGCAGCTCGCAGCCCGACACCGGGGAGCTGTTTTTT
TRBD2	few	TRBV5-4	TRBJ2-6	CASRPGLAERSGANVLTF	TGTGCCAGCAGGCCTGGACTAGCGGAACGCTCTGGGGCCAACGTCCTGACTTTC
NA	NA	TRBV18	TRBJ2-5	CASSPGGSQETQYF	TGTGCCAGCTCACCAGGGGGCTCCCAAGAGACCCAGTACTTC
TRBD2	few	TRBV5-1	TRBJ2-1	CASSLGREGHEQFF	TGCGCCAGCAGCTTGGGTCGGGAGGGCCATGAGCAGTTCTTC
NA	once	TRBV9	TRBJ2-5	CASSVGGSSEETQYF	TGTGCCAGCAGCGTAGGAGGGTCGAGTGAAGAGACCCAGTACTTC
TRBD2	once	TRBV7-6	TRBJ2-7	CASSLDLRGRGYEQYF	TGTGCCAGCAGCTTAGACCTCCGGGGGAGGGGTTACGAGCAGTACTTC
NA	few	TRBV7-9	TRBJ2-2	CASSPGGGELFF	TGTGCCAGCAGCCCCGGGGGCGGGGAGCTGTTTTTT
NA	few	TRBV30	TRBJ1-1	CACEGRVSTEAFF	TGTGCCTGCGAGGGCAGGGTCAGCACTGAAGCTTTCTTT
NA	few	TRBV7-2	TRBJ2-2	CASTLWGSVTGELFF	TGTGCCAGCACCCTTTGGGGGAGTGTTACCGGGGAGCTGTTTTTT
NA	NA	TRBV7-2	TRBJ2-5	CASSQHRDNQYF	TGTGCCAGCAGCCAACACAGGGACAACCAGTACTTC
NA	NA	TRBV27	TRBJ1-1	CASSLTGGAWTEAFF	TGTGCCAGCAGTTTAACGGGGGGCGCATGGACTGAAGCTTTCTTT
NA	few	TRBV30	TRBJ1-4	CAWAGGGSEKLFF	TGTGCCTGGGCAGGAGGTGGAAGCGAAAAACTGTTTTTT
TRBD2	few	TRBV19	TRBJ2-1	CASSGLAGGDNEQFF	TGTGCCAGTAGTGGACTAGCGGGAGGAGACAATGAGCAGTTCTTC
NA	NA	TRBV7-2	TRBJ2-1	CASSPLGGAYNEQFF	TGTGCCAGCAGCCCCTTGGGCGGAGCCTACAATGAGCAGTTCTTC
NA	NA	TRBV30	TRBJ1-5	CAWSDPINQPQHF	TGTGCCTGGAGTGATCCCATAAATCAGCCCCAGCATTTT
NA	NA	TRBV7-2	TRBJ2-3	CASTATHRTDTQYF	TGTGCCAGCACCGCGACCCATCGCACAGATACGCAGTATTTT